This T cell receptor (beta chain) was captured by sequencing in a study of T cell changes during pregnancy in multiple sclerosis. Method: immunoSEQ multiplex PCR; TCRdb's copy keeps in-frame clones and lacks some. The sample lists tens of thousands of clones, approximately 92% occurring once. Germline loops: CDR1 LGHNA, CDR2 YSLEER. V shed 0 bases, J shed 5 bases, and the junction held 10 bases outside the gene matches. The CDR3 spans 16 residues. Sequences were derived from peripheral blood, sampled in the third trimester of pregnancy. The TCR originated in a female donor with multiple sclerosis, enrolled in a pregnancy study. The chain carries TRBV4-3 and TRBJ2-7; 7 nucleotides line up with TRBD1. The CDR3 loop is CASSQDAQGLPDEQYF. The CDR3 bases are TGCGCCAGCAGCCAAGATGCACAGGGGCTTCCCGACGAGCAGTACTTC.